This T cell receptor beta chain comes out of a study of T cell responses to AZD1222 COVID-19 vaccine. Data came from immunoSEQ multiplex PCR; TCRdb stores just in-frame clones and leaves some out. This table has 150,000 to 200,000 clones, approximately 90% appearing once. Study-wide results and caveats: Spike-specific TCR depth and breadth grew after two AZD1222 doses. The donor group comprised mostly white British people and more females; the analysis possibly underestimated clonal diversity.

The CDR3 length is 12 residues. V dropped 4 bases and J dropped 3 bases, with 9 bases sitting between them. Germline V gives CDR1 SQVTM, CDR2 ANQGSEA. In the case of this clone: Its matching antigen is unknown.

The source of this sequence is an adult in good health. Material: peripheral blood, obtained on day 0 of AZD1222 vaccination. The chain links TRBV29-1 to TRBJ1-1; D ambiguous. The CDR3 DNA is TGCAGCGTTGGTCCCGGGGACACTGAAGCTTTCTTT. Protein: CSVGPGDTEAFF.